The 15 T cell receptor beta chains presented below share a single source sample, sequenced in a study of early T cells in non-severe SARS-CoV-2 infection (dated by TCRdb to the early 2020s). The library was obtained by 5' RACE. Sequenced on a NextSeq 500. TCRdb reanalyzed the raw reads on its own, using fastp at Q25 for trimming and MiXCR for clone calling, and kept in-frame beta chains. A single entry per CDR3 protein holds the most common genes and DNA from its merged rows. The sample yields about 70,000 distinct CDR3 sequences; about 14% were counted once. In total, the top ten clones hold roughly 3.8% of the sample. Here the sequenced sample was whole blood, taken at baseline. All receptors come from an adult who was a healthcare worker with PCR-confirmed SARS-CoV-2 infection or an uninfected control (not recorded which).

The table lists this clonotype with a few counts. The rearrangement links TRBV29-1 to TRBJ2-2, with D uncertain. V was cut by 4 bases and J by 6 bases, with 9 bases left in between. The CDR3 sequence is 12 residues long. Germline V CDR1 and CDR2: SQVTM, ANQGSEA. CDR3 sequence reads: CSVGLESGELFF. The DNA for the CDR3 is TGCAGCGTTGGGTTGGAATCCGGGGAGCTGTTTTTT.

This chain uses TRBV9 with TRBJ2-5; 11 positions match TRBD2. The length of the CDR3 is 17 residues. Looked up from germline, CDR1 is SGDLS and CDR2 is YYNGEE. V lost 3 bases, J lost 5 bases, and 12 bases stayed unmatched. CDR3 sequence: CASSDPKLAGAMETQYF. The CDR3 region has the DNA TGTGCCAGCAGCGACCCGAAACTAGCGGGAGCGATGGAGACCCAGTACTTC.

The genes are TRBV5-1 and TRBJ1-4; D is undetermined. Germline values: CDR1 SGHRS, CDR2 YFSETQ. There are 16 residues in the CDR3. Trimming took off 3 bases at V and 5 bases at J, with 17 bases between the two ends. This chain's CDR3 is CASSSSQTMENEKLFF. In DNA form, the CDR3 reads TGCGCCAGCAGCTCTAGTCAGACCATGGAAAATGAAAAACTGTTTTTT.

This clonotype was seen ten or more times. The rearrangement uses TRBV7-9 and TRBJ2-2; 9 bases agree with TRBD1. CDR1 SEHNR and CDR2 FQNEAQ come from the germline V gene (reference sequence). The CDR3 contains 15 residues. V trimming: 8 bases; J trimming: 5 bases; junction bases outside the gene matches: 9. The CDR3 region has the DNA TGTGCCAGCCCTCGGGACAGGGAGGGGACCGGGGAGCTGTTTTTT. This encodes CASPRDREGTGELFF.

The CDR3 coding sequence is TGTGCCTGGAGTGTAGGGACTAGCGGGAGCAAAGGGCAGTACTTC. Its protein product is CAWSVGTSGSKGQYF. The chain carries TRBV30 and TRBJ2-7, with TRBD2 identical over 14 bases. Germline V gives CDR1 GTSNPN, CDR2 SVGIG (reference sequence). The junction had 7 bases not matched to a gene; V was cut back by 0 bases and J by 9 bases. This CDR3 is built from 15 residues.

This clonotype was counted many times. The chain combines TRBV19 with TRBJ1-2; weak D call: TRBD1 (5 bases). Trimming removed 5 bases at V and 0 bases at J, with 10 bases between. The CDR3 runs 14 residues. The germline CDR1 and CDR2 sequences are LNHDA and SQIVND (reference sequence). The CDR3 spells CASSWTTTNYGYTF. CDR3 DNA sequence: TGTGCCAGTAGTTGGACAACAACTAACTATGGCTACACCTTC.

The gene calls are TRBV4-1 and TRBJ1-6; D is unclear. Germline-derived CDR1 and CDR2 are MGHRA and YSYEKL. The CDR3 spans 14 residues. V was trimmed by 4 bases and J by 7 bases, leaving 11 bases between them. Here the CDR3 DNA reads TGCGCCAGCAGCCGGGAACGACTAAATTCACCCCTCCACTTT. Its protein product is CASSRERLNSPLHF.

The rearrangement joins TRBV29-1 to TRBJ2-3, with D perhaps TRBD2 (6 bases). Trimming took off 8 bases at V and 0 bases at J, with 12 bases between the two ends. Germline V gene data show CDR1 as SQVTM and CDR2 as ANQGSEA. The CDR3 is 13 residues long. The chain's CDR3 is CSQAGFSTDTQYF. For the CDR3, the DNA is TGCAGCCAGGCGGGGTTTAGCACAGATACGCAGTATTTT.

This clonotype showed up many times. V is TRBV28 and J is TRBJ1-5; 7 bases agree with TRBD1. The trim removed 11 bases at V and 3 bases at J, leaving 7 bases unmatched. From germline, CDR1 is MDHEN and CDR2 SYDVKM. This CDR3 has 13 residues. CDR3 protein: CAATGVINQPQHF. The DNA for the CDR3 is TGTGCCGCCACAGGGGTGATCAATCAGCCCCAGCATTTT.

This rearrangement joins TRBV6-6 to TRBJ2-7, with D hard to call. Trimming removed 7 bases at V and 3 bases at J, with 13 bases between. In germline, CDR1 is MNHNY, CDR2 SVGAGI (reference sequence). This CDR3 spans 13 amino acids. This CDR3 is CASKESLDYEQYF. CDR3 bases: TGTGCCAGCAAGGAATCCCTTGACTACGAGCAGTACTTC.

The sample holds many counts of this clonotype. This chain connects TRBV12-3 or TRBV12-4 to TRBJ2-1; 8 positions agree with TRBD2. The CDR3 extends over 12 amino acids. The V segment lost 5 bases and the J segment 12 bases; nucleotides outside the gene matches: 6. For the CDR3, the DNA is TGTGCCAGCAGTGCCGCGGGAGGTGGGCAGTTCTTC. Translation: CASSAAGGGQFF.

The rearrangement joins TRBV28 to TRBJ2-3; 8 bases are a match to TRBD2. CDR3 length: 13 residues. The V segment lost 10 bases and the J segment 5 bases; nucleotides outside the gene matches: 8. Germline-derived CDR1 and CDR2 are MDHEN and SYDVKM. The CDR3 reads CATRFTSGDTQYF. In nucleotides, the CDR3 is TGTGCCACCCGCTTTACTAGCGGAGATACGCAGTATTTT. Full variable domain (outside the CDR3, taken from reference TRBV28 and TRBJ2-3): DVKVTQSSRYLVKRTGEKVFLECVQDMDHENMFWYRQDPGLGLRLIYFSYDVKMKEKGDIPEGYSVSREKKERFSLILESASTNQTSMYLCATRFTSGDTQYFGPGTRLTVL.

DNA of the CDR3: TGCGCCAGCAGCTTAGGACAGGGGGCCGAAAAACTGTTTTTT. As protein: CASSLGQGAEKLFF. The chain uses TRBV5-1 and TRBJ1-4, with TRBD1 matching over 11 bases. The CDR3 loop spans 14 amino acids. V trimming: 2 bases; J trimming: 8 bases; junction bases outside the gene matches: 2. Germline CDR1 and CDR2: SGHRS and YFSETQ.

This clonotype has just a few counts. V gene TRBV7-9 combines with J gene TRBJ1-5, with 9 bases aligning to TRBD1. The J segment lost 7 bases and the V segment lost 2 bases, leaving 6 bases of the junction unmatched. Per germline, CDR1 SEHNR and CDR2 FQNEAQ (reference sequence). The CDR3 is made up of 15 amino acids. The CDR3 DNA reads TGTGCCAGCAGCTTATGGACAGGGGTCGGCCAGCCCCAGCATTTT. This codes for CASSLWTGVGQPQHF.

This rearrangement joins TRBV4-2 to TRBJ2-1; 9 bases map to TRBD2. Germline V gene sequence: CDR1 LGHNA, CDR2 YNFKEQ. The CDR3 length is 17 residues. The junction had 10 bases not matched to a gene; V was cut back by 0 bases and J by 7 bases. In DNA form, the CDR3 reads TGTGCCAGCAGCCAAGATAGGGCTAGCGGGAAAGAGAATGAGCAGTTCTTC. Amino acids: CASSQDRASGKENEQFF.